The sequence of this T cell receptor (beta chain) was determined in a study of human T cells and chemical hapten exposure. The study's findings and limits: DPC sensitization left the count of TCRs above 1 in 1000 unchanged.

About this clonotype itself: No antigen is known for it.

MiXCR, applied by TCRdb to the RACE reads, yields one record per CDR3 protein. The sample carries more than 35,000 distinct CDR3 sequences, roughly 13% recorded once. Time point noted: patch test 3, about 24 weeks after DPC sensitization. Treatment here: therapeutic diphenylcyclopropenone sensitization with weekly scalp DPC. Whole blood that had not been fractionated was the source of extracted total RNA. This receptor was taken from a woman in her thirties or forties with alopecia areata. Some clones in this sample may be carry-over from other donors' samples. This material consisted of whole blood, taken in connection with sensitization to the hapten diphenylcyclopropenone (DPC).

CDR3 nucleotides: TGCGCCAGCAGCTTAGGGCGGGGTGTTGAGCAGTTCTTC. Protein product: CASSLGRGVEQFF. The chain is built from TRBV5-1 and TRBJ2-1; D is perhaps TRBD2 (6 bases). Trimming pared 2 bases from V and 9 bases from J, leaving 12 bases between. CDR1 and CDR2 from the germline V gene are SGHRS and YFSETQ. The CDR3 totals 13 residues.